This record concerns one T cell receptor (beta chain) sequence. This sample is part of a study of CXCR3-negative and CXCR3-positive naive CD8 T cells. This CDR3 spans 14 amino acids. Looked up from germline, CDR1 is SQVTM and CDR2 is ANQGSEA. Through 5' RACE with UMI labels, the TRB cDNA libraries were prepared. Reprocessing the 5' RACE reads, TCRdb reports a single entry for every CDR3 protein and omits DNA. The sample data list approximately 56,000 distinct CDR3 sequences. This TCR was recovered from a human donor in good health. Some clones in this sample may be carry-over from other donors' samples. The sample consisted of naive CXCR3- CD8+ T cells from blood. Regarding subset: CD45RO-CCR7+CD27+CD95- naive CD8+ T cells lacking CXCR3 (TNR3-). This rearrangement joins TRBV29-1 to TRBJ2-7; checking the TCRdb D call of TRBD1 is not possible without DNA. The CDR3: CSVGFFGTAYEQYF.